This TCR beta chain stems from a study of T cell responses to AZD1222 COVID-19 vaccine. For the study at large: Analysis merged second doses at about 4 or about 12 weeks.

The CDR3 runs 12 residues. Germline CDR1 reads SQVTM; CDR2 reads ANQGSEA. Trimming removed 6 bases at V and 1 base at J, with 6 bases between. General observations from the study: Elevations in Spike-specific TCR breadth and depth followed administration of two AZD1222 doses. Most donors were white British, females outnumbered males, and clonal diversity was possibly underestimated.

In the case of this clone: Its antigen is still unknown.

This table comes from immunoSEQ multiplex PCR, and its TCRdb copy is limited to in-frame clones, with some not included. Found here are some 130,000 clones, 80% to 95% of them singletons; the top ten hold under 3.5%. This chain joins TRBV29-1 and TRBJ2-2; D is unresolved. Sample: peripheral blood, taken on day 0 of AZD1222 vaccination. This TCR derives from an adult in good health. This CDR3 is CSVAENTGELFF. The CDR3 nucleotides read TGCAGCGTGGCTGAGAACACCGGGGAGCTGTTTTTT.